The 12 T cell receptor beta chains given below trace back to one sample, sequenced in a study of shared clonotypes between healthy human individuals. Measured with immunoSEQ multiplex PCR; TCRdb has only the in-frame clones, and not every one. The profile shows about 470,000 clones, about 76% of them singletons. Material: PBMCs. The receptors derive from a woman aged 40 to 50 in good health. Some clones in this sample may be carry-over from other donors' samples.

This clone was picked up a small number of times. The CDR3 reads CASSFGGVETYEQYF. In DNA form, the CDR3 reads TGTGCCAGCAGCTTTGGCGGGGTTGAGACCTACGAGCAGTACTTC. This sequence joins TRBV7-8 and TRBJ2-7; TRBD2 might be the D (6 bases). Trimming took 3 bases from V and 2 from J, leaving 14 bases between them. CDR3 length: 15 amino acids. In germline, CDR1 is SGHVS, CDR2 FQNEAQ.

The CDR3 nucleotides read TGTGCCATCAGTGCCCGGGACAAATACAATGAGCAGTTCTTC. Its protein is CAISARDKYNEQFF. V usage is TRBV10-3 and J usage is TRBJ2-1, with D maybe TRBD1 (6 bases). CDR1 is ENHRY, CDR2 SYGVKD, per germline. The CDR3 covers 14 residues. Trimming shortened V by 4 bases and J by 4 bases, and 11 bases separated the two germline ends.

The chain joins TRBV21-1 to TRBJ2-7; the table's D call TRBD2 went unverified against the DNA. TRBV21-1 has pseudogene status. The CDR3 has 11 amino acids. CDR3 in DNA: TGTGCCAGCAGAATAGCCTACGAGCAGTACTTC. This encodes CASRIAYEQYF.

The V gene is TRBV28, the J gene TRBJ2-1, with 12 bases fitting TRBD2. Per germline, CDR1 MDHEN and CDR2 SYDVKM. CDR3 length equals 16 residues. Trimming took 7 bases from V and 9 from J; bases not matched to a gene: 13. In nucleotides, the CDR3 is TGTGCCAGCATCTCCGCTAGCGGGAGGGCCCTCGTTGAGCAGTTCTTC. It codes for CASISASGRALVEQFF.

The chain has TRBV2 and TRBJ1-5, with no clear D. This CDR3 spans 12 amino acids. Germline V gives CDR1 SNHLY, CDR2 FYNNEI. V was pared by 2 bases and J by 6 bases, with 5 bases between. CDR3 DNA sequence: TGTGCCAGCAGTGAATCGGGTCAGCCCCAGCATTTT. It is translated as CASSESGQPQHF.

This CDR3 reads CASSGLAERGETQYF. CDR3 nucleotides: TGTGCCAGCAGCGGACTAGCGGAGAGGGGAGAGACCCAGTACTTC. This chain connects TRBV2 to TRBJ2-5; 10 nucleotides agree with TRBD2. CDR1 and CDR2 from the germline V gene are SNHLY and FYNNEI. CDR3 length equals 15 residues. Germline trimming cut 6 bases from V and 4 bases from J; bases unmatched to any gene: 8.

The CDR3 loop is CASSQGNQPQHF. The CDR3 nucleotides read TGTGCCAGTAGTCAAGGCAATCAGCCCCAGCATTTT. The chain links TRBV19 to TRBJ1-5; D uncertain. The CDR3 has 12 amino acids. V lost 5 bases to trimming and J lost 2 bases, with 4 bases between them. CDR1 and CDR2 from the germline V gene are LNHDA and SQIVND (reference sequence).

The chain carries TRBV27 and TRBJ1-2; D is possibly TRBD1 (5 bases). The CDR3 has 13 amino acids. Looked up from germline, CDR1 is MNHEY and CDR2 is SMNVEV (reference sequence). Between the trimmed V and J ends, which lost 7 bases and 3 bases, there was a span of 12 bases. The CDR3 DNA is TGTGCCAGCAACCAGGGACCCTACTATGGCTACACCTTC. As protein: CASNQGPYYGYTF.

V usage is TRBV6-1 and J usage is TRBJ2-2, with D hard to call. CDR1 is MNHNS, CDR2 SASEGT, per germline. Trimming took off 7 bases at V and 0 bases at J, with 12 bases between the two ends. This CDR3 has 15 amino acids. CDR3 region: CASISQHANTGELFF. The DNA for the CDR3 is TGTGCCAGCATAAGTCAGCACGCGAACACCGGGGAGCTGTTTTTT.

The chain couples TRBV7-2 to TRBJ2-7; D call uncertain. This CDR3 spans 14 amino acids. Deletions cut 0 bases from V and 1 base from J, with 7 bases between. CDR1 SGHTA and CDR2 FQGNSA come from the germline V gene. Here the CDR3 reads CASSLARVSYEQYF. The CDR3 DNA reads TGTGCCAGCAGCTTAGCCCGGGTTTCCTACGAGCAGTACTTC.

V is TRBV5-1 and J is TRBJ2-2; D assignment may be TRBD1 or TRBD2 (5 bases each). CDR1 and CDR2 from the germline V gene are SGHRS and YFSETQ. The CDR3 covers 17 residues. Trimming took off 3 bases at V and 4 bases at J, with 19 bases between the two ends. In DNA, the CDR3 is TGCGCCAGCAGCTCAACAACCGGGACCAGCCTCACCGGGGAGCTGTTTTTT. It encodes CASSSTTGTSLTGELFF.

This clone was found a few times. V gene TRBV6-1 combines with J gene TRBJ1-5; the D gene is possibly TRBD1 (6 bases). CDR1 is MNHNS and CDR2 is SASEGT in the germline V gene. The V end was cut by 8 bases, the J end by 3 bases, with 11 bases between. CDR3 length: 13 residues. The CDR3 here is CASSQGSNQPQHF. CDR3 nucleotides: TGTGCCAGCTCCCAGGGGTCCAATCAGCCCCAGCATTTT.